This T cell receptor (beta chain) derives from a study of T-cell memory formation after mild COVID-19. At the level of the study: TCR clusters were largely donor specific.

V lost 4 bases to trimming and J lost 16 bases; unmatched junction nucleotides: 6. The CDR3 covers 11 residues. The V gene's germline CDR1 is SNHLY and CDR2 FYNNEI. 5'RACE primed at constant segments yielded TCR alpha and TCR beta cDNA libraries bearing sample barcodes and UMIs. TCRdb itself ran the 5' RACE reads through MiXCR, one entry per CDR3 protein. Found here are fewer than 200,000 distinct CDR3 sequences, approximately 17% of them singletons; the top ten hold 3% to 4.5%. In its sample, this clonotype was seen a few times. Its antigen is as yet unknown. General study points: Clones shrinking between day 15 and 85 showed a balanced CD4/CD8 split, and those that grew later tilted toward CD4+.

The material sequenced was PBMCs or a T cell subset sorted from them (not recorded which). The chain is built from TRBV2 and TRBJ2-1; 8 nucleotides align to TRBD1. The TCR comes from a man between 18 and 29 years old who had mild COVID-19 (a few samples of this study predate the infection). Cell type and time point are not known. CDR3 in amino acids: CASSVEGTGFF. CDR3 DNA: TGTGCCAGCAGTGTTGAGGGGACAGGATTCTTC.